The 5 T cell receptor beta chains presented below share a single source sample, sequenced in a study of blood T cell repertoires in COVID-19. TCRdb's table, derived via immunoSEQ multiplex PCR, lists solely in-frame clones and lacks some. The sample contains some 340,000 clones, 85% of which appear only once. The sample was peripheral blood. The origin of the receptors is a woman between 18 and 30 years old with acute or convalescent COVID-19.

The chain recombines TRBV28 with TRBJ1-5, with 8 positions matching TRBD1. The J segment lost 5 bases and the V segment lost 8 bases, leaving 5 bases of the junction unmatched. CDR1 is MDHEN, CDR2 SYDVKM, per germline. CDR3 length equals 13 residues. CDR3 in amino acids: CASRGQGDQPQHF. CDR3 nucleotide sequence: TGTGCCAGCCGTGGACAGGGAGATCAGCCCCAGCATTTT. The whole variable domain, remainder taken from reference TRBV28 and TRBJ1-5, is DVKVTQSSRYLVKRTGEKVFLECVQDMDHENMFWYRQDPGLGLRLIYFSYDVKMKEKGDIPEGYSVSREKKERFSLILESASTNQTSMYLCASRGQGDQPQHFGDGTRLSIL.

The rearrangement links TRBV7-9 to TRBJ2-3, with 9 positions matching TRBD2. Looked up from germline, CDR1 is SEHNR and CDR2 is FQNEAQ (reference sequence). CDR3 size: 15 residues. The junction had 5 bases not matched to a gene; V was cut back by 3 bases and J by 4 bases. The CDR3 bases are TGTGCCAGCAGCTTCCCGGGACTAGCATCAGATACGCAGTATTTT. Its translation: CASSFPGLASDTQYF.

This clone was observed a few times. The V gene is TRBV6-6, the J gene TRBJ2-2; no definite D call. CDR1 and CDR2 from the germline V gene are MNHNY and SVGAGI (reference sequence). V gave up 7 bases and J gave up 8 bases, with 11 bases separating them. This CDR3 contains 12 residues. The chain's CDR3 is CASTPTVGELFF. The CDR3 DNA follows: TGTGCCAGCACCCCGACTGTGGGGGAGCTGTTTTTT.

J is TRBJ2-1 and V is TRBV9; D remains unclear. CDR1 is SGDLS and CDR2 is YYNGEE in the germline V gene. CDR3 length: 14 amino acids. Trimming left V 1 base short and J 6 bases short, with 11 bases between. DNA of the CDR3: TGTGCCAGCAGCGTAAATCCCAGTTCCAATGAGCAGTTCTTC. Translation gives CASSVNPSSNEQFF.

This rearrangement joins TRBV6-5 to TRBJ2-3; D ambiguous. Germline V gene lookup returns CDR1 MNHEY and CDR2 SVGAGI. The ends were cut back, 7 bases at V and 2 bases at J, with 10 bases in the middle. CDR3 length equals 13 residues. The CDR3 DNA reads TGTGCCAGCACCCTTTCCCTCACAGATACGCAGTATTTT. This codes for CASTLSLTDTQYF.